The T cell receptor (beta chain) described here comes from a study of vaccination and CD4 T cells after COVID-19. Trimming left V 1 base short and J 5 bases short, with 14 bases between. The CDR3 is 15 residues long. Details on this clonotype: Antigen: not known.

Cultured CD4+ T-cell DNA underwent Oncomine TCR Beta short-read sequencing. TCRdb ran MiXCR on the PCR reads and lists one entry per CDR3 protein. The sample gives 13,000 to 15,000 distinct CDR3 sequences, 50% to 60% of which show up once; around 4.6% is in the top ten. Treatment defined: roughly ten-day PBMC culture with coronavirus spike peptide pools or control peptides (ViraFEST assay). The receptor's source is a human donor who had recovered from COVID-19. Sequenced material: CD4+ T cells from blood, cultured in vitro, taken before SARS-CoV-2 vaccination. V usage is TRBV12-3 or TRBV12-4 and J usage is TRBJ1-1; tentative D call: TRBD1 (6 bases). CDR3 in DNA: TGTGCCAGCAGTTTAGACCGGGGGCAAGGAACTGAAGCTTTCTTT. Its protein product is CASSLDRGQGTEAFF.